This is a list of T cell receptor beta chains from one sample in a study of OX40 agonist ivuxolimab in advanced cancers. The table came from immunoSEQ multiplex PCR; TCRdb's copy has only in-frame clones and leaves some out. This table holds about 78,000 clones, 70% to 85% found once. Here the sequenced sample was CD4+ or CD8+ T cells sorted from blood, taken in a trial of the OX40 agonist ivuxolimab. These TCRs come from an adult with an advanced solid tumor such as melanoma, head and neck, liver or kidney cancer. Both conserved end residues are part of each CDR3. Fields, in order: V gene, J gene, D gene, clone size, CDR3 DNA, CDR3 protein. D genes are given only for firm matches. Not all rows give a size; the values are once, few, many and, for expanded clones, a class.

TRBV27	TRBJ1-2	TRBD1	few	TGTGCCAGCAGTTTAGTTGGGGACAGATCCTATGGCTACACCTTC	CASSLVGDRSYGYTF
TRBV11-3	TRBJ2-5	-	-	TGTGCCAGCAGCACAAGCAGAGGGGGTCTGGAGACCCAGTACTTC	CASSTSRGGLETQYF
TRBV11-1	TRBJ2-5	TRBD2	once	TGTGCCAGCAGCTCCCGAGGTGGCGGGGGGGACCTATGGGAGACCCAGTACTTC	CASSSRGGGGDLWETQYF
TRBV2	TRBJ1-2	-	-	TGTGCCAGCAGTGAACGGATTTATGAAGGCTACACCTTC	CASSERIYEGYTF
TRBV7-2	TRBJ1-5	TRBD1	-	TGTGCCAGCAGCTCGCGGACAGGGGCAGCCCAGCATTTT	CASSSRTGAAQHF
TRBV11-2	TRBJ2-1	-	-	TGTGCCAGCAGCTTATTGGACGGGGAAGGAAAGTTCTTC	CASSLLDGEGKFF
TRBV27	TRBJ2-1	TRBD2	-	TGTGCCAGCAGTTCCCGACTAGCGGGAGACTATGAGCAGTTCTTC	CASSSRLAGDYEQFF
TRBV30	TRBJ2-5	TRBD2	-	TGTGCCTGGAGTGTAAGGGCTAGCGGGGGACAAGAGACCCAGTACTTC	CAWSVRASGGQETQYF
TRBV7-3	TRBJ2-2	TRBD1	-	TGTGCCAGCAGCAACCGACAGGGGGCGGGAACTCAGGGGGAGCTGTTTTTT	CASSNRQGAGTQGELFF
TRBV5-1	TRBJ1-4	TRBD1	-	TGCGCCAGCAAACTGAGATCAGGGGGCCATAATGAAAAACTGTTTTTT	CASKLRSGGHNEKLFF
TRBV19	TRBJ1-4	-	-	TGTGCCAGTAGTACCCCACGACAGGCGAAAGAAAAACTGTTTTTT	CASSTPRQAKEKLFF
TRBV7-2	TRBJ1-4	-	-	TGTGCCAGCAGCCCTCGTAAGGCAGGGATGGAAAAACTGTTTTTT	CASSPRKAGMEKLFF
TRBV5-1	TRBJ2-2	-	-	TGCGCCAGCAGCTTGGTTTCCGTTGCCGGGGAGCTGTTTTTT	CASSLVSVAGELFF
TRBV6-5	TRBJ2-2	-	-	TGTGCCAGCAGTTACTCAACAACCGGGGAGCTGTTTTTT	CASSYSTTGELFF
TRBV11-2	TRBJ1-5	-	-	TGTGCCAGCAGCACCAACCAGGGGCAGCCCCAGCATTTT	CASSTNQGQPQHF
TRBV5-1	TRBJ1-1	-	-	TGCGCCAGCAGCATAACAGGGTGGAACACTGAAGCTTTCTTT	CASSITGWNTEAFF
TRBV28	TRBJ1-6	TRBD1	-	TGTGCCAGCAGGGACAGGGGGAATAATTCACCCCTCCACTTT	CASRDRGNNSPLHF
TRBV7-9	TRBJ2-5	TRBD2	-	TGTGCCAGCAGCTGGGGGACTAGCGGGAATCAAGAGACCCAGTACTTC	CASSWGTSGNQETQYF
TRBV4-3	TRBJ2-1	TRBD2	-	TGCGCCAGCAGCCAAGAGGGACTAGCGATCTCCTACAATGAGCAGTTCTTC	CASSQEGLAISYNEQFF
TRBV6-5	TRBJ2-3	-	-	TGTGCCAGCAGTGCCGGTAGGGTGTCAACAGATACGCAGTATTTT	CASSAGRVSTDTQYF
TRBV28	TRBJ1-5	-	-	TGTGCCAGCAGTTCCGCTGTGGGTGCAGCTTATCAGCCCCAGCATTTT	CASSSAVGAAYQPQHF
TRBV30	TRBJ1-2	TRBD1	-	TGTGCCTGGAGTGCCACCGGACAGGGTTCGGACGGCTACACCTTC	CAWSATGQGSDGYTF
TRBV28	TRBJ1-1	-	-	TGTGCCAGCCTTGGGGGGGGGAACACTGAAGCTTTCTTT	CASLGGGNTEAFF
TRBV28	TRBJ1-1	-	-	TGTGCCAGCAGTTTATATGCAGGGAGGAACACTGAAGCTTTCTTT	CASSLYAGRNTEAFF
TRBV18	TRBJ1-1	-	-	TGTGCCAGCCGGGGAATTGGACTCCAGAACACTGAAGCTTTCTTT	CASRGIGLQNTEAFF
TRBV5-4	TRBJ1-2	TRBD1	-	TGTGCCAGCAGCCCTGGATCGACAGGGCCTTATGGCTACACCTTC	CASSPGSTGPYGYTF
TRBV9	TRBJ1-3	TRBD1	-	TGTGCCAGCAGCGCTACAGGGGGCCCTGGAAACACCATATATTTT	CASSATGGPGNTIYF
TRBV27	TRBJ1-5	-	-	TGTGCCAGCAGGGCTGGGGGACAACTCAATCAGCCCCAGCATTTT	CASRAGGQLNQPQHF
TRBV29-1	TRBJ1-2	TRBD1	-	TGCAGCGCGACCCCGGGACAGGGGTCCCATGGCTACACCTTC	CSATPGQGSHGYTF
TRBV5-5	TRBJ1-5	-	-	TGTGCCAGCAGCTTGGATAGCAATCAGCCCCAGCATTTT	CASSLDSNQPQHF
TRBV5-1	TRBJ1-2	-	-	TGCGCCAGCAGCTTGGGGCGGGGTGCCAACTATGGCTACACCTTC	CASSLGRGANYGYTF
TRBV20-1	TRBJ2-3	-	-	TGCAGTGCTAGAGGTCTAGCCGCGCAGTATTTT	CSARGLAAQYF
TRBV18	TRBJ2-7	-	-	TGTGCCAGCTCACCCCGCTCCTACGAGCAGTACTTC	CASSPRSYEQYF
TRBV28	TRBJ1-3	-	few	TGTGCCAGCAAGCCCGCCGTCTCTGGAAACACCATATATTTT	CASKPAVSGNTIYF
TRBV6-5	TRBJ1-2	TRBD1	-	TGTGCCAGCAGGTCCGGGACAGGGGGCGCGAAGGGCTACACCTTC	CASRSGTGGAKGYTF
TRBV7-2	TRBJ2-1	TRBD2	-	TGTGCCAGCAACCCGGGAGGAGATTCCTACAATGAGCAGTTCTTC	CASNPGGDSYNEQFF
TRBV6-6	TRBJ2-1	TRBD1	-	TGTGCCAGCAGTCCCGGGACAGGGGGTTACAATGAGCAGTTCTTC	CASSPGTGGYNEQFF
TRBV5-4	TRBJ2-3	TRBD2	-	TGTGCCAGCAGCTTGGGAGGGGCTAGCGGGAGGGCGAGCACAGATACGCAGTATTTT	CASSLGGASGRASTDTQYF
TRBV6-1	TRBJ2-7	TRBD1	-	TGTGCCAGCAGTTATATGACAGGGTCCTACGAGCAGTACTTC	CASSYMTGSYEQYF
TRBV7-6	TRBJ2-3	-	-	TGTGCCAGCAGCCTAAGGACTCGAAGCACAGATACGCAGTATTTT	CASSLRTRSTDTQYF
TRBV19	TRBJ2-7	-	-	TGTGCCAGTAGTATTCAAGCAGGGGGGCGATACGAGCAGTACTTC	CASSIQAGGRYEQYF
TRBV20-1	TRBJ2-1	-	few	TGCAGTGCCCCGGCCTACAATGAGCAGTTCTTC	CSAPAYNEQFF
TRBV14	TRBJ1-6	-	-	TGTGCCAGCAGCCAACGGACAGTTAATTCACCCCTCCACTTT	CASSQRTVNSPLHF
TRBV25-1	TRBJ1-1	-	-	TGTGCCAGCAGTTCTGGGCGGATGAACACTGAAGCTTTCTTT	CASSSGRMNTEAFF
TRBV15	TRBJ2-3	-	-	TGTGCCACCAGCAGTGGGGCCCAGGAGGGAGATACGCAGTATTTT	CATSSGAQEGDTQYF
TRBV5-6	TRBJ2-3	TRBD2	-	TGTGCCAGCGGGGATAGCGGGAGCTCAGATACGCAGTATTTT	CASGDSGSSDTQYF
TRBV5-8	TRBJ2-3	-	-	TGTGCCAGCAGCTTCGGCCCATCGGATACGCAGTATTTT	CASSFGPSDTQYF